Listed below are T cell receptor beta chains from one sample, sequenced in a study of T cell responses to AZD1222 COVID-19 vaccine. TCRdb's table, derived via immunoSEQ multiplex PCR, lists solely in-frame clones and lacks some. The table includes 90,000 to 110,000 clones, roughly 88% detected once. This specimen consisted of peripheral blood, obtained on day 0 of MenACWY control vaccination. The receptors here all came from an adult in good health. Each CDR3 is given with its conserved first and last residue.

>TRBV28|TRBJ1-5
CASSLGDRDGQPQHF
>TRBV7-2|TRBJ1-2
CASSPPGYNYGYTF
>TRBV9|TRBJ1-4
CASSVEPVGDTEFDATNEKLFF
>TRBV6-2/TRBV6-3|TRBJ2-7
CASSFTGTGDHEQYF
>TRBV6-1|TRBJ1-1
CASSERLNTEAFF
>TRBV5-6|TRBJ1-3
CASSFLGGRIGNTIYF
>TRBV12-3/TRBV12-4|TRBJ2-1
CASSPFDEQFF
>TRBV25-1|TRBJ1-4
CASSEWATQGANEKLFF
>TRBV7-3|TRBJ2-3
CASSPYTSGSSDTQYF
>TRBV6-2/TRBV6-3|TRBJ1-2
CASSYYDRGYGYTF
>TRBV13|TRBJ2-3
CASSPPLVAGGPGTQYF
>TRBV9|TRBJ1-6
CASSPTTGGGSPLHF
>TRBV29-1|TRBJ2-7
CAGMAELTYEQYF
>TRBV7-8|TRBJ1-3
CASSRTTGRNTIYF
>TRBV7-2|TRBJ1-6
CASSLVRGRNFNSPLHF
>TRBV2|TRBJ2-7
CASSQDQYEQYF
>TRBV7-8|TRBJ1-1
CASSLAPRQGLNTEAFF
>TRBV28|TRBJ2-7
CATLQPGVTYEQYF
>TRBV4-1|TRBJ2-5
CASKFGRGGGETQYF
>TRBV9|TRBJ1-2
CASSVDGQGSYGYTF
>TRBV2|TRBJ2-3
CASSEQRGVTDTQYF
>TRBV9|TRBJ2-7
CASSQTSGRDEQYF
>TRBV15|TRBJ1-3
CATSRDPGWIGNTIYF
>TRBV2|TRBJ1-1
CASSGGTGGRGLAFF